This TCR beta chain appears in the sequencing data of a study of T cell responses to AZD1222 COVID-19 vaccine. CDR1 and CDR2 (germline): LNHNV, YYDKDF (reference sequence). V gave up 8 bases and J gave up 3 bases, with 14 bases separating them. This CDR3 region has 13 residues. Here immunoSEQ multiplex PCR was the method, and the copy in TCRdb shows in-frame clones only, minus some. The table has around 130,000 clones, 70% to 90% seen once. Study results and caveats: Researchers took repertoire samples only after the peak T cell response had come.

Comment on this clone: Its antigen is not identified.

The sequencing used peripheral blood, collected on day 0 of AZD1222 vaccination. The TCR was taken from an adult in good health. The chain couples TRBV15 to TRBJ2-7; D might be TRBD2 (5 bases). The CDR3 DNA reads as TGTGCCACCGCGTTCGCGGGCAGCTACGAGCAGTACTTC. Translated: CATAFAGSYEQYF.